This T cell receptor (beta chain) was captured by sequencing in a study of blood T cell repertoires in COVID-19. Turning to the study itself: The samples span acute and convalescent COVID-19 from the United States, Italy and Spain. Nucleic acid was either cDNA or gDNA, and it came from T cells, B-cell-depleted T cells, or PBMCs.

The CDR3 runs 15 residues. Germline CDR1 MNHEY, CDR2 SVGAGI. The trim removed 0 bases at V and 3 bases at J, leaving 1 base unmatched. In the original processing: Reference gene primer amplification gave nucleated cell count estimates. Clones were read by immunoSEQ multiplex PCR, and TCRdb kept only the in-frame ones, dropping some. V and J calls and clone size are copied from that table; D and trimming were computed from the DNA. The sample has 74,000 or so clones, roughly 89% seen once. The V gene is TRBV6-5, the J gene TRBJ2-7; TRBD2 matches at 11 bases. Sequencing input: peripheral blood. The receptor was derived from a man aged 50-59 years with active COVID-19. The DNA for the CDR3 is TGTGCCAGCAGTTACTCCGGGACTAGCGGCTACGAGCAGTACTTC. Its translation is CASSYSGTSGYEQYF.